This paragraph reports one T cell receptor beta chain. In the authors' methods: By means of reference gene primer amplification, nucleated cell counts were estimated. Only in-frame clones appear in the TCRdb table, and some are missing; sequencing was by immunoSEQ multiplex PCR. V, J and clone size are those of that table, while D and trimming were read from the DNA. The table has 150,000 to 200,000 clones, approximately 82% seen once. CDR1 SQVTM and CDR2 ANQGSEA come from the germline V gene. This CDR3 has 15 residues. V dropped 1 base and J dropped 3 bases, with 14 bases sitting between them. This sample is drawn from a study of blood T cell repertoires in COVID-19. Looking at the study overall: Samples taken during acute and convalescent COVID-19 were collected in the United States, Italy and Spain. The cDNA or gDNA used as material had been derived from T cells, B-cell-depleted T cells, or PBMCs.

The specimen sequenced was peripheral blood. V gene TRBV29-1 combines with J gene TRBJ2-3; TRBD2 is a possible D gene (5 bases). This TCR derives from a human donor with acute or convalescent COVID-19. The donor label of this sample is uncertain. The CDR3 DNA is TGCAGCGTTGAAGTCCCAGGACGAGGGACAGATACGCAGTATTTT. The encoded protein is CSVEVPGRGTDTQYF.